One sample yielded the 10 T cell receptor beta chains listed below, sequenced in a study of OX40 agonist ivuxolimab in advanced cancers. The repertoire was sequenced with immunoSEQ multiplex PCR; TCRdb's copy has only in-frame clones and lacks some. The sample shows tens of thousands of clones, around 86% of them seen only once. This sample comprised CD4+ or CD8+ T cells sorted from blood, obtained in a trial of the OX40 agonist ivuxolimab. Every receptor here comes from an adult with an advanced solid tumor such as melanoma, head and neck, liver or kidney cancer.

The V call is TRBV9, the J call TRBJ1-3, with TRBD1 matching 8 bases. J lost 0 bases, V lost 4 bases, and 9 bases had no gene match. This CDR3 contains 17 residues. Germline V gene lookup returns CDR1 SGDLS and CDR2 YYNGEE. The CDR3 nucleotides are TGTGCCAGCAGCCCATCCGGGACAGGCCACTCTGGAAACACCATATATTTT. Its protein product is CASSPSGTGHSGNTIYF.

The J gene is TRBJ2-7, the V gene TRBV6-5; tentatively, D is TRBD1 or TRBD2 (5 bases each). The CDR3 length is 11 residues. Germline V gene data show CDR1 as MNHEY and CDR2 as SVGAGI. V was cut by 9 bases and J by 9 bases, with 15 bases left in between. The CDR3 spells CASGGSYTQYF. The CDR3 nucleotides read TGTGCCAGTGGGGGAAGTTACACGCAGTACTTC.

The chain carries TRBV9 and TRBJ2-3, with TRBD2 identical over 9 bases. The junction had 5 bases not matched to a gene; V was cut back by 0 bases and J by 6 bases. Per germline, CDR1 SGDLS and CDR2 YYNGEE. CDR3 length equals 15 residues. The CDR3 loop reads CASSVAAGGLDTQYF. The CDR3 coding sequence is TGTGCCAGCAGCGTAGCAGCGGGGGGTTTGGATACGCAGTATTTT.

V usage is TRBV5-1 and J usage is TRBJ2-5, with D unresolved. Per the germline V gene, CDR1 is SGHRS and CDR2 is YFSETQ. With 4 bases removed from V and 3 bases from J, the gap between germline ends came to 16 bases. This CDR3 region has 15 residues. CDR3 sequence: CASSLLKRAEETQYF. In DNA, the CDR3 is TGCGCCAGCAGCCTACTCAAGCGTGCCGAAGAGACCCAGTACTTC. Supplemented by reference TRBV5-1 and TRBJ2-5, the full variable domain reads KAGVTQTPRYLIKTRGQQVTLSCSPISGHRSVSWYQQTPGQGLQFLFEYFSETQRNKGNFPGRFSGRQFSNSRSEMNVSTLELGDSALYLCASSLLKRAEETQYFGPGTRLLVL.

The genes are TRBV5-1 and TRBJ2-3; 12 bases agree with TRBD2. CDR1 is SGHRS and CDR2 is YFSETQ in the germline V gene. The ends lost 4 bases at V and 6 bases at J; junction bases unmatched: 9. This CDR3 is built from 16 residues. CDR3 sequence reads: CASSPTSGGQADTQYF. The DNA of the CDR3 is TGCGCCAGCAGCCCTACTAGCGGGGGGCAGGCGGATACGCAGTATTTT.

This chain uses TRBV6-5 with TRBJ2-3, with 7 bases identical to TRBD2. CDR1 and CDR2 from the germline V gene are MNHEY and SVGAGI. Trimming removed 6 bases from V and 4 bases from J; junction bases left unmatched: 7. The CDR3 contains 14 residues. CDR3 sequence reads: CASRSGLGSDTQYF. DNA for the CDR3: TGTGCCAGCAGATCCGGACTAGGGTCAGATACGCAGTATTTT.

The chain carries TRBV7-2 and TRBJ2-5; TRBD2 aligns across 11 bases. V lost 4 bases to trimming and J lost 5 bases; unmatched junction nucleotides: 3. The CDR3 length is 14 residues. Germline values: CDR1 SGHTA, CDR2 FQGNSA. In nucleotides, the CDR3 is TGTGCCAGCAGCTCTAGCGGGGGGAGGGAGACCCAGTACTTC. It encodes CASSSSGGRETQYF. The full variable domain, completed using reference TRBV7-2 and TRBJ2-5, is GAGVSQSPSNKVTEKGKDVELRCDPISGHTALYWYRQSLGQGLEFLIYFQGNSAPDKSGLPSDRFSAERTGGSVSTLTIQRTQQEDSAVYLCASSSSGGRETQYFGPGTRLLVL.

V and J are TRBV7-2 and TRBJ1-1; D remains ambiguous. Germline values: CDR1 SGHTA, CDR2 FQGNSA. This CDR3 comprises 16 residues. V lost 5 bases to trimming and J lost 5 bases, with 21 bases between them. CDR3 loop: CASSVSAGAGGTEAFF. The CDR3 nucleotides are TGTGCCAGCAGCGTCTCTGCAGGCGCCGGTGGGACTGAAGCTTTCTTT. The full variable domain, in which reference TRBV7-2 and TRBJ1-1 provide the parts outside the CDR3, is GAGVSQSPSNKVTEKGKDVELRCDPISGHTALYWYRQSLGQGLEFLIYFQGNSAPDKSGLPSDRFSAERTGGSVSTLTIQRTQQEDSAVYLCASSVSAGAGGTEAFFGQGTRLTVV.

The chain uses TRBV30 and TRBJ1-5, with unresolved D. V dropped 2 bases and J dropped 4 bases, with 9 bases sitting between them. CDR1 and CDR2 (germline): GTSNPN, SVGIG (reference sequence). The CDR3 loop spans 13 amino acids. As DNA, the CDR3 is TGTGCCTGGAGTCCCCACCCTAATCAGCCCCAGCATTTT. Translation gives CAWSPHPNQPQHF.

The chain uses TRBV6-1 and TRBJ1-1, with D possibly being TRBD1 (5 bases). CDR1 is MNHNS and CDR2 is SASEGT in the germline V gene. The CDR3 sequence is 15 residues long. Trimming pared 7 bases from V and 8 bases from J, leaving 23 bases between. The CDR3 is CASIPFAGTRTEAFF. Here the CDR3 DNA reads TGTGCCAGCATCCCGTTCGCGGGGACCCGGACCGAAGCTTTCTTT.